This T cell receptor beta chain was captured by sequencing in a study of technical replicates of blood from a few donors. In germline, CDR1 is DFQATT, CDR2 SNEGSKA (reference sequence). The length of the CDR3 is 11 residues. The ends were cut back, 3 bases at V and 4 bases at J, with 6 bases in the middle. The table came from immunoSEQ multiplex PCR; TCRdb's copy has only in-frame clones and leaves some out. The sample yields approximately 85,000 clones, approximately 95% seen once. The specimen sequenced was T cells isolated from PBMCs. The clonotype originates from a human donor in good health. The chain joins TRBV20-1 to TRBJ1-2, with a tentative D call TRBD1 (5 bases). The CDR3 bases are TGCAGTGCTAGCGACAGCTATGGCTACACCTTC. Amino acid sequence: CSASDSYGYTF.